Listed below are T cell receptor beta chains from one sample, sequenced in a study of blood T cell repertoires in COVID-19. Here immunoSEQ multiplex PCR was the method, and the copy in TCRdb shows in-frame clones only, minus some. Altogether a few hundred thousand clones are present, approximately 88% being singletons, with the ten largest covering approximately 4%. Sample: peripheral blood. These TCRs come from a woman aged 45-65 years with active or convalescent COVID-19. Each CDR3 is given with its conserved first and last residue. A D gene is named only where the DNA matches it firmly. Clone size appears in some rows only: once, few, many, or a class for an expanded clone.

CDR3 length	D gene	V gene	J gene	clone size	CDR3 DNA	CDR3 protein
15	.	TRBV18	TRBJ1-1	.	TGTGCCAGCTCACCACCGGGGACATTGAACACTGAAGCTTTCTTT	CASSPPGTLNTEAFF
16	.	TRBV4-2	TRBJ1-5	once	TGTGCCAGCAGCCAATTCCAGGGGAGGGTGATTCAGCCCCAGCATTTT	CASSQFQGRVIQPQHF
15	TRBD1	TRBV19	TRBJ2-7	.	TGTGCCAGTAGAACGACCGGGACAGAACCCTACGAGCAGTACTTC	CASRTTGTEPYEQYF
16	.	TRBV28	TRBJ1-1	once	TGTGCCAGCAGTCAACCGGGACTTGTATGGGACACTGAAGCTTTCTTT	CASSQPGLVWDTEAFF
15	.	TRBV5-4	TRBJ2-1	.	TGTGCCAGCAGCTTTCGACGGGGCTCCTACAATGAGCAGTTCTTC	CASSFRRGSYNEQFF
15	TRBD1	TRBV7-2	TRBJ1-6	once	TGTGCCAGCAGCAAGACAGGGCCTAGTTATTCACCCCTCCACTTT	CASSKTGPSYSPLHF
13	.	TRBV10-3	TRBJ1-1	.	TGTGCCATCCGCGGGGGGGCGGACACTGAAGCTTTCTTT	CAIRGGADTEAFF
15	.	TRBV18	TRBJ1-6	.	TGTGCCAGCTCAAGGGAGAGCTCCTATAATTCACCCCTCCACTTT	CASSRESSYNSPLHF
15	.	TRBV21-1	TRBJ2-3	.	TGTGCCAGCTCGAAGGGCAGGGTTAGCACAGATACGCAGTATTTT	CASSKGRVSTDTQYF
16	TRBD2	TRBV3-1/TRBV3-2	TRBJ2-5	.	TGTGCCAGCAGCCAAGAGAGGCGGGGGGTCAGGGAGACCCAGTACTTC	CASSQERRGVRETQYF
11	.	TRBV28	TRBJ1-5	once	TGTGCCAGCACTAAAAATCAGCCCCAGCATTTT	CASTKNQPQHF
14	.	TRBV10-3	TRBJ1-5	once	TGTGCCATCAGTGAGACGGGGAACTATCAGCCCCAGCATTTT	CAISETGNYQPQHF
14	.	TRBV5-1	TRBJ2-7	.	TGCGCCAGCAGCTCGGACAGCCCCTCCTACGAGCAGTACTTC	CASSSDSPSYEQYF
15	.	TRBV5-1	TRBJ2-5	.	TGCGCCAGCAGCTTGAGCCTAGCGAACCAAGAGACCCAGTACTTC	CASSLSLANQETQYF
16	TRBD1	TRBV11-2	TRBJ1-2	.	TGTGCCAGCAGCCTGGGGGGTGGACAGGGGGCTTATGGCTACACCTTC	CASSLGGGQGAYGYTF
15	.	TRBV7-9	TRBJ2-4	.	TGTGCCAGCAGCTTCGAGGATCGGGCCAAAAACATTCAGTACTTC	CASSFEDRAKNIQYF
15	.	TRBV5-1	TRBJ1-1	.	TGCGCCAGCAGCTTGGATAGTGGGGGCCCCACTGAAGCTTTCTTT	CASSLDSGGPTEAFF
15	.	TRBV19	TRBJ1-3	.	TGTGCCAGTACCACCTGGTCGGGCTCTGGAAACACCATATATTTT	CASTTWSGSGNTIYF
13	TRBD1	TRBV9	TRBJ1-5	.	TGTGCCAGCAGCGGGAGGGGGCTGCAGCCCCAGCATTTT	CASSGRGLQPQHF
15	TRBD1	TRBV7-2	TRBJ1-6	once	TGTGCCAGCAGCAGAGAGGGACAGGGCCCTTCACCCCTCCACTTT	CASSREGQGPSPLHF
14	TRBD1	TRBV6-6	TRBJ1-2	.	TGTGCCAGCAGACCGGGACAGGGGGCCTCTGGCTACACCTTC	CASRPGQGASGYTF
15	TRBD1	TRBV30	TRBJ1-4	.	TGTGCCTCCCGGGACAGGGTTCCGGTCGATGAAAAACTGTTTTTT	CASRDRVPVDEKLFF